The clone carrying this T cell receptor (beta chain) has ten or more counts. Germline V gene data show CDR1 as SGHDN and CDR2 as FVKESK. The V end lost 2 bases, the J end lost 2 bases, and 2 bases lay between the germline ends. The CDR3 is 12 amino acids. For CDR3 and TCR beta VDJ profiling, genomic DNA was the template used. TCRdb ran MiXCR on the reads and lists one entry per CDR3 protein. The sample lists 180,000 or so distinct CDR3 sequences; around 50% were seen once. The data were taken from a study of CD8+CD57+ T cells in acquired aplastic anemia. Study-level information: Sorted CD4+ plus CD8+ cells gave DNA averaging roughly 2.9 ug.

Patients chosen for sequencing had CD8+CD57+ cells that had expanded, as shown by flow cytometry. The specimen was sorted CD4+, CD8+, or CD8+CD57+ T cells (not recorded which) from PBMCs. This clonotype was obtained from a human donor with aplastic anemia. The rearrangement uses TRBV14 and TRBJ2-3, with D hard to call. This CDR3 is CASSQNTDTQYF. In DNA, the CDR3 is TGTGCCAGCAGCCAAAACACAGATACGCAGTATTTT.